These 4 T cell receptor beta chains share one sample of origin, sequenced in a study of blood T cell repertoires in COVID-19. TCRdb keeps only in-frame clones here, not all; method: immunoSEQ multiplex PCR. The table lists some 7,600 clones, over 70% of them singletons. Sequencing input: peripheral blood. All receptors come from a human donor in a cohort sampled during active COVID-19.

The J gene is TRBJ2-7, the V gene TRBV29-1, with 11 bases fitting TRBD2. The CDR3 runs to 12 residues. Trimming took 6 bases from V and 3 from J; bases not matched to a gene: 1. Germline V gene sequence: CDR1 SQVTM, CDR2 ANQGSEA. The CDR3 bases are TGCAGCGTCGGGACTAGCGGCTACGAGCAGTACTTC. Its translation is CSVGTSGYEQYF.

This clone was counted once. The genes are TRBV10-1 and TRBJ2-5; possibly TRBD1 for D (6 bases). The V gene's germline CDR1 is WNHNN and CDR2 SYGVQD (reference sequence). This CDR3 is built from 15 residues. The germline V and J ends were trimmed by 3 bases and 2 bases, with 13 bases remaining between them. CDR3 region: CASSDGRTAQETQYF. Written as DNA, the CDR3 is TGCGCCAGCAGTGATGGCCGGACAGCGCAAGAGACCCAGTACTTC.

The rearrangement uses TRBV13 and TRBJ2-7, with D unresolved. The germline V gene has CDR1 PRHDT and CDR2 FYEKMQ (reference sequence). CDR3 length equals 13 residues. V was shortened by 2 bases and J by 3 bases, with 8 bases between the two germline ends. The CDR3 sequence: CASSLFPIYEQYF. The DNA for the CDR3 is TGTGCCAGCAGCTTATTTCCCATCTACGAGCAGTACTTC.

V and J are TRBV5-3 and TRBJ1-3, with 9 nucleotides matching TRBD1. TRBV5-3 is an ORF; its function is uncertain. The CDR3 loop spans 17 amino acids. V was clipped by 0 bases and J by 2 bases; unmatched bases: 6. The CDR3 sequence is CARSLEGTGCAGNTIYF. The CDR3 DNA sequence: TGTGCCAGAAGCTTGGAAGGGACAGGGTGCGCTGGAAACACCATATATTTT.